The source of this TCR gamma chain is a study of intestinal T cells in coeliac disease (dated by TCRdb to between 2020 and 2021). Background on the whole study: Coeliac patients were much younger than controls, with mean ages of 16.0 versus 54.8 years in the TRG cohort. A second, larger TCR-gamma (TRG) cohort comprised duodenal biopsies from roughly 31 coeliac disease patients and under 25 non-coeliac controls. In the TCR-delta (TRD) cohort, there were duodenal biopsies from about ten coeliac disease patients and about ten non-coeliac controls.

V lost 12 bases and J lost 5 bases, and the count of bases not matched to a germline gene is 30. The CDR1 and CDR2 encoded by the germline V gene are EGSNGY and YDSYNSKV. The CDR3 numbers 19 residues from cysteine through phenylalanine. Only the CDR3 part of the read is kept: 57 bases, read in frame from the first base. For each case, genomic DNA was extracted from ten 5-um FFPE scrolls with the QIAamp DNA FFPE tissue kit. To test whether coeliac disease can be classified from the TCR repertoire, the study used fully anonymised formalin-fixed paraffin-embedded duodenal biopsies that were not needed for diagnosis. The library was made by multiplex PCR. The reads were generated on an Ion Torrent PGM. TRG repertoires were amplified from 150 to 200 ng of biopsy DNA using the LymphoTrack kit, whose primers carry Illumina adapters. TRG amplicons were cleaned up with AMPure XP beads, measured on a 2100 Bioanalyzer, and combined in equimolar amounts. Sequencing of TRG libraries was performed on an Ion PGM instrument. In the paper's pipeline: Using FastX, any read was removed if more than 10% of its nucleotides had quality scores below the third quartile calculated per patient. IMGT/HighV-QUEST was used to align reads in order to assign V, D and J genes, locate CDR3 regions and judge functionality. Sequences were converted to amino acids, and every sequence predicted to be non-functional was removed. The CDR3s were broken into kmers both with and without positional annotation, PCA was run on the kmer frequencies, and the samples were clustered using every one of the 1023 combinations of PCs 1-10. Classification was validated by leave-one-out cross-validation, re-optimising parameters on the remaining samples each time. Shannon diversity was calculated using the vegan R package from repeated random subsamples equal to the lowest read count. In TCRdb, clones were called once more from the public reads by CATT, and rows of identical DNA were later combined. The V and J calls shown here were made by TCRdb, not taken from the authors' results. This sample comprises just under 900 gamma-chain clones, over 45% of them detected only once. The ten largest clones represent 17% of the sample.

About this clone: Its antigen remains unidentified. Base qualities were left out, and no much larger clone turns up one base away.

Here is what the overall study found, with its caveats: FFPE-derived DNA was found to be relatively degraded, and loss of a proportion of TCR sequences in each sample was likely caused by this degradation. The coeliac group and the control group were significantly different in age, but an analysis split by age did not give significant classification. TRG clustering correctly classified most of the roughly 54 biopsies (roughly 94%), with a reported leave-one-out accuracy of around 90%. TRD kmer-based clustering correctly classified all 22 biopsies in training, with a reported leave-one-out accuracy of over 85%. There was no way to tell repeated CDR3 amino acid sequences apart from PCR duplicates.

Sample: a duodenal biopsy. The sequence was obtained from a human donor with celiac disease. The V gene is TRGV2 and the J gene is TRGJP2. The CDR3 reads CAHLGRCFPAGGSDWIKTF. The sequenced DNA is TGTGCCCACCTGGGACGCTGTTTCCCTGCGGGGGGGAGTGATTGGATCAAGACGTTT.